This note documents a single T cell receptor beta chain sequence. These data belong to a study of technical replicates of blood from several donors. TCRdb's copy holds only in-frame clones and misses some; the assay was immunoSEQ multiplex PCR. Of approximately 49,000 clones listed, around nine tenths were seen once; the top ten hold about 4.3%. V lost 6 bases and J lost 3, with 9 bases in between. The V gene's germline CDR1 is MNHNY and CDR2 SVGAGI (reference sequence). The CDR3 is 12 amino acids. The sequencing sample was made of PBMCs. This chain links TRBV6-6 with TRBJ2-7; D unclear. The TCR originated in a human donor in good health. Some clones in this sample may be carry-over from other donors' samples. CDR3 protein: CASRAFNYEQYF. DNA for the CDR3: TGTGCCAGCAGGGCTTTCAACTACGAGCAGTACTTC.